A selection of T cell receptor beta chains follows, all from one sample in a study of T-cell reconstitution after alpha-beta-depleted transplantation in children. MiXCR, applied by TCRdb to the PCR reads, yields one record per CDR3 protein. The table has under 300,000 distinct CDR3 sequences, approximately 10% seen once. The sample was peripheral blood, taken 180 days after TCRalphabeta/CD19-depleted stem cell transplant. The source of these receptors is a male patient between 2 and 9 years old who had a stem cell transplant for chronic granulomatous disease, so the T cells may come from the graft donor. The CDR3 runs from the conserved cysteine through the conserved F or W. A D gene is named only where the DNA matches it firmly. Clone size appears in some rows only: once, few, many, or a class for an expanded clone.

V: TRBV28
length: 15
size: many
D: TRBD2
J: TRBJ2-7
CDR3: CASSPQEAGAYEQYF
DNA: TGTGCCAGCAGTCCGCAGGAAGCGGGAGCGTACGAGCAGTACTTC

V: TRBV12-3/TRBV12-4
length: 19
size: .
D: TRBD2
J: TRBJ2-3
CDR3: CASSSIRGYSGRGTDTQYF
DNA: TGTGCCAGCAGTTCCATCCGGGGGTATAGTGGGCGGGGGACAGATACGCAGTATTTT

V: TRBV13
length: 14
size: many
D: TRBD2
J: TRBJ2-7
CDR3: CASSFGLAGGEQYF
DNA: TGTGCCAGCAGCTTTGGACTAGCGGGCGGCGAGCAGTACTTC

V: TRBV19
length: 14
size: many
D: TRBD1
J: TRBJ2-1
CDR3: CASSTGGADNEQFF
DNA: TGTGCCAGTTCTACAGGGGGCGCGGACAATGAGCAGTTCTTC

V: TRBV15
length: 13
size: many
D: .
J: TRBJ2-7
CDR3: CATSREGGYEQYF
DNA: TGTGCCACCAGCAGAGAAGGGGGGTACGAGCAGTACTTC

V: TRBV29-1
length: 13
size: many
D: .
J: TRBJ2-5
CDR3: CSVVLGGKETQYF
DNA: TGCAGCGTTGTATTAGGAGGGAAAGAGACCCAGTACTTC

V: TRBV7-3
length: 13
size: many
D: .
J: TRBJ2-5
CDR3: CASSFGGSETQYF
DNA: TGTGCCAGCAGCTTTGGGGGGTCGGAGACCCAGTACTTC

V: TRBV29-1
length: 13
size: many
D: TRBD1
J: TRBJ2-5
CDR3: CSAADRGGETQYF
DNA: TGCAGCGCCGCGGACAGGGGGGGAGAGACCCAGTACTTC

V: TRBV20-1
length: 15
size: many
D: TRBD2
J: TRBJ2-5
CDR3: CSARDAREAQETQYF
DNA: TGCAGTGCTAGAGACGCGCGGGAGGCCCAAGAGACCCAGTACTTC

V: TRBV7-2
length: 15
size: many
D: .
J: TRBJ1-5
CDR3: CASSLSGGTFQPQHF
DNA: TGTGCCAGCAGCTTATCGGGGGGAACCTTTCAGCCCCAGCATTTT

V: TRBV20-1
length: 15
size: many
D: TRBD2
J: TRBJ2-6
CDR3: CSAPLGGSGANVLTF
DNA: TGCAGTGCTCCCTTGGGAGGGTCTGGGGCCAACGTCCTGACTTTC

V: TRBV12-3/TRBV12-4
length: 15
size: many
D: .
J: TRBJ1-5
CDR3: CASSLTQGGSQPQHF
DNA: TGTGCCAGCAGTCTGACTCAGGGTGGGAGTCAGCCCCAGCATTTT

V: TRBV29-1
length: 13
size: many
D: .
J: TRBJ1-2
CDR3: CSALPTDRHGYTF
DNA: TGCAGCGCCTTACCGACCGACAGACACGGCTACACCTTC

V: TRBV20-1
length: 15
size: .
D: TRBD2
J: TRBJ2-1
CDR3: CSASMPSGTYNEQSF
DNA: TGCAGTGCTAGTATGCCTAGCGGGACCTACAATGAGCAGTCCTTC

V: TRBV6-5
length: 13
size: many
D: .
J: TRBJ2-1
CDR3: CASRPLPNNEQFF
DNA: TGTGCCAGCAGGCCTCTCCCGAACAATGAGCAGTTCTTC

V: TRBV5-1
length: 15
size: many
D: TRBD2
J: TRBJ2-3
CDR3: CASSTASGSIDTQYF
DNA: TGCGCCAGCAGCACCGCTAGCGGGAGTATAGATACGCAGTATTTT

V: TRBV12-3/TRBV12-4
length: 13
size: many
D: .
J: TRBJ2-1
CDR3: CASKPGKPGEQFF
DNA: TGTGCCAGCAAACCCGGGAAACCCGGTGAGCAGTTCTTC

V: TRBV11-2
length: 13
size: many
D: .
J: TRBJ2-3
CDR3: CASSLLMTDTQYF
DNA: TGTGCCAGCAGCTTACTAATGACAGATACGCAGTATTTT

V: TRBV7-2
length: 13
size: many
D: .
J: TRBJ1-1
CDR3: CASSLAIGVEAFF
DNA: TGTGCCAGCAGCTTAGCGATAGGGGTAGAAGCTTTCTTT

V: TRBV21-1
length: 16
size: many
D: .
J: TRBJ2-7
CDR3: CASSKDLYREPHEQYF
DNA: TGTGCCAGCAGCAAAGACCTGTACCGGGAACCCCACGAGCAGTACTTC

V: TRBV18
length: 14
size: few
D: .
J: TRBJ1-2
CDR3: CASSRTGIRYGYTF
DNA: TGTGCCAGCTCTCGCACCGGGATCCGCTATGGCTACACCTTC

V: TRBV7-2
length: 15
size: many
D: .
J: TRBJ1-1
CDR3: CASSPLTGLNTEAFF
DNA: TGTGCCAGCAGCCCCCTTACAGGGTTGAACACTGAAGCTTTCTTT